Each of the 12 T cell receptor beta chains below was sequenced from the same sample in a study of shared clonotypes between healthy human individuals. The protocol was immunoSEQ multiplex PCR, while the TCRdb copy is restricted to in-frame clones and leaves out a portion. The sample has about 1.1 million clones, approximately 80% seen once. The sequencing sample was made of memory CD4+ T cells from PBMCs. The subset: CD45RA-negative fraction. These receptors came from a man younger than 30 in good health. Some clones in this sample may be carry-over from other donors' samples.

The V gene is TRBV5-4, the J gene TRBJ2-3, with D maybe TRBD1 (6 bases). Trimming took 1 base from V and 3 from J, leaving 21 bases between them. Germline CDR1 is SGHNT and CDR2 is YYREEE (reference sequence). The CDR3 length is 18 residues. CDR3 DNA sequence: TGTGCCAGCAGCTTGTATATAACCAGGGGAATCGGGACAGATACGCAGTATTTT. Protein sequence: CASSLYITRGIGTDTQYF.

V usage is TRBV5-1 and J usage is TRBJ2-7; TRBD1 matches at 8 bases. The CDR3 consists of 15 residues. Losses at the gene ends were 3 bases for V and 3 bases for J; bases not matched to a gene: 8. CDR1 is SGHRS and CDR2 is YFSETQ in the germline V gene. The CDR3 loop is CASSWTTGEIYEQYF. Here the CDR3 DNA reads TGCGCCAGCAGCTGGACGACAGGGGAAATCTACGAGCAGTACTTC. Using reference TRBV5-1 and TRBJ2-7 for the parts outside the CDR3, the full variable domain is KAGVTQTPRYLIKTRGQQVTLSCSPISGHRSVSWYQQTPGQGLQFLFEYFSETQRNKGNFPGRFSGRQFSNSRSEMNVSTLELGDSALYLCASSWTTGEIYEQYFGPGTRLTVT.

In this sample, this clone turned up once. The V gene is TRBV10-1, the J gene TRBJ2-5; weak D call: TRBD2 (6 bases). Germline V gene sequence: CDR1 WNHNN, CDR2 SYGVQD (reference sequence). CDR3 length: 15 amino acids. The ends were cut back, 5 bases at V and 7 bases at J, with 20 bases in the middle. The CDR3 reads CASSQPTRSPGTQYF. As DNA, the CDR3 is TGCGCCAGCAGTCAACCGACTAGGAGCCCGGGGACCCAGTACTTC.

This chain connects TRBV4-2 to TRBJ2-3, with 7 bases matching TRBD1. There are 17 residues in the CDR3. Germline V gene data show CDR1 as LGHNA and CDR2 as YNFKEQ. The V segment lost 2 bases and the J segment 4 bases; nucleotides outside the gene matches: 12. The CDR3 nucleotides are TGTGCCAGCAGCCAACACGGCGCGACAGGGCGGGCAGATACGCAGTATTTT. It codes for CASSQHGATGRADTQYF.

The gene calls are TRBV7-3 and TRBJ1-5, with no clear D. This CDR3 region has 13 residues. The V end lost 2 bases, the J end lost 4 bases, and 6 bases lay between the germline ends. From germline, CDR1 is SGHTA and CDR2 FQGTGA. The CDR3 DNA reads TGTGCCAGCAGCTTAGGACTTAATCAGCCCCAGCATTTT. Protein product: CASSLGLNQPQHF.

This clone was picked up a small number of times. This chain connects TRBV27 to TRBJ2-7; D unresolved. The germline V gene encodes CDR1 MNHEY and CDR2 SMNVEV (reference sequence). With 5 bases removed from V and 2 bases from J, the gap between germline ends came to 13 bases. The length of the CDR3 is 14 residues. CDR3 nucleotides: TGTGCCAGCAGTCTAAGCAGGCCCCCCTACGAGCAGTACTTC. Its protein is CASSLSRPPYEQYF.

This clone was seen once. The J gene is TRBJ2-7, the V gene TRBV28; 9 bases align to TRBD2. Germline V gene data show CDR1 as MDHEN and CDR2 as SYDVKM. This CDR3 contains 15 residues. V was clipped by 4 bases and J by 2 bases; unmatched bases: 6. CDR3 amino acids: CASSSMSSGTYEQYF. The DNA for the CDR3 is TGTGCCAGCAGTTCAATGTCTAGCGGGACCTACGAGCAGTACTTC.

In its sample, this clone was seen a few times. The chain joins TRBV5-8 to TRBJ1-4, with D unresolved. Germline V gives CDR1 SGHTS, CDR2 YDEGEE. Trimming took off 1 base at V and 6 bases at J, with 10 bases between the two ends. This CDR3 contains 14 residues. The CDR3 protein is CASSLFRRDEKLFF. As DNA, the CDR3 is TGTGCCAGCAGCTTGTTCAGGAGGGATGAAAAACTGTTTTTT.

CDR3 sequence (DNA): TGTGCCAGCAGACAGACAGGGGCTGGGGAGACCCAGTACTTC. The encoded protein is CASRQTGAGETQYF. V is TRBV6-5 and J is TRBJ2-5; TRBD1 aligns across 8 bases. With V trimmed by 6 bases and J by 5 bases, 8 bases remained unmatched. In germline, CDR1 is MNHEY, CDR2 SVGAGI. The CDR3 runs 14 residues.

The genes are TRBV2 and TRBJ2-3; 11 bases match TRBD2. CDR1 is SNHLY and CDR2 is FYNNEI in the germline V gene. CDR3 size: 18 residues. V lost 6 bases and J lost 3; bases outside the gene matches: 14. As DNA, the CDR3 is TGTGCCAGCAGCCCACGTAGCGGGAGGGCCTCGAGAACAGATACGCAGTATTTT. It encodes CASSPRSGRASRTDTQYF. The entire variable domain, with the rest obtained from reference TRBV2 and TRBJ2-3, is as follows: EPEVTQTPSHQVTQMGQEVILRCVPISNHLYFYWYRQILGQKVEFLVSFYNNEISEKSEIFDDQFSVERPDGSNFTLKIRSTKLEDSAMYFCASSPRSGRASRTDTQYFGPGTRLTVL.

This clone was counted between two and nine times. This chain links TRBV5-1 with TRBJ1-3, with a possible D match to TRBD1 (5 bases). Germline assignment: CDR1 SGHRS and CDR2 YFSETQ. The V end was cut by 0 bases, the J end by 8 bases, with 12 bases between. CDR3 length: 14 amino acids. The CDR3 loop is CASSLEASGHTIYF. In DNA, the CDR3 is TGCGCCAGCAGCTTGGAGGCCTCGGGGCACACCATATATTTT.

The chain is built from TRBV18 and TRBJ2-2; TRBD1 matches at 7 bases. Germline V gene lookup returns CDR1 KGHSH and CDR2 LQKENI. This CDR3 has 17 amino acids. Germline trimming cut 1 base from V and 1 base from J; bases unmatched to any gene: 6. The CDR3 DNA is TGTGCCAGCTCACCACGACAGGGAAGGGGGAACACCGGGGAGCTGTTTTTT. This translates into CASSPRQGRGNTGELFF. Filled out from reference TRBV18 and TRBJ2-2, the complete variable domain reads NAGVMQNPRHLVRRRGQEARLRCSPMKGHSHVYWYRQLPEEGLKFMVYLQKENIIDESGMPKERFSAEFPKEGPSILRIQQVVRGDSAAYFCASSPRQGRGNTGELFFGEGSRLTVL.